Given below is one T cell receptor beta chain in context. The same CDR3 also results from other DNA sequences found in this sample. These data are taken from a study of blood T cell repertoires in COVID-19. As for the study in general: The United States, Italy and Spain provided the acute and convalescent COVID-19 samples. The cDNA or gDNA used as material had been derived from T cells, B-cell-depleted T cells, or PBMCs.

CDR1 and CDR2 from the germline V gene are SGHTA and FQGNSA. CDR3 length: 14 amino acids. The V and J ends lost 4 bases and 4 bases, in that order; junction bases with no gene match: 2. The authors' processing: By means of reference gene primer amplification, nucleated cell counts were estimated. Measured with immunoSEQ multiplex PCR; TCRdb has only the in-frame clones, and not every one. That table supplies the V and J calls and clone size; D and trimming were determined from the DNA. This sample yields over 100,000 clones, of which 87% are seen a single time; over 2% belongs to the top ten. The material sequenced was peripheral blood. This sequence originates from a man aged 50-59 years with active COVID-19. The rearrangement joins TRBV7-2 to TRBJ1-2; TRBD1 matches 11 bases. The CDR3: CASSSDRGPYGYTF. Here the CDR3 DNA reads TGTGCCAGCAGCTCGGACAGGGGGCCCTATGGCTACACCTTC.